Sequencing of this T cell receptor beta chain was carried out in a study of cytomegalovirus exposure and HLA in healthy donors. Study-wide results and caveats: Testing in vitro showed a few CMV-associated chains specific for CMV antigens.

On this clone: Its specificity is unknown.

A multiplex PCR was run with 60 Vbeta primers and 13 Jbeta primers. Sequencing used immunoSEQ multiplex PCR; TCRdb keeps in-frame clones, though not all of them. The sample lists over 150,000 clones, roughly 79% occurring once. Germline-derived CDR1 and CDR2 are SGHDN and FVKESK. This CDR3 has 13 residues. V lost 4 bases and J lost 7, with 13 bases in between. The receptor's source is a man aged 18 to 35 in good health and CMV-seronegative. The chain recombines TRBV14 with TRBJ1-2; maybe TRBD1 (5 bases). Sequencing was performed on PBMCs. The CDR3 reads CASSPDAGVGYTF. In DNA, the CDR3 is TGTGCCAGCAGCCCGGATGCGGGGGTTGGCTACACCTTC.